This passage covers 29 T cell receptor beta chains from one sample sequenced in a study of shared clonotypes between healthy human individuals. Measured with immunoSEQ multiplex PCR; TCRdb has only the in-frame clones, and not every one. The data hold hundreds of thousands of clones, with 85% to 95% observed a single time. As defined, naive CD8 cells were CD45RO-negative and positively selected for CCR7, with terminally differentiated effector memory CD45RA+ cells excluded. Material: naive CD8+ T cells sorted from blood. These receptors all come from a young man in good health.

V usage is TRBV7-9 and J usage is TRBJ2-7; TRBD2 agrees at 7 bases. The V gene's germline CDR1 is SEHNR and CDR2 FQNEAQ (reference sequence). This CDR3 is 16 amino acids long. V lost 1 base, J lost 3 bases, and 9 bases stayed unmatched. The CDR3 DNA is TGTGCCAGCAGCTTAGGGACGGGACTAAACTACTACGAGCAGTACTTC. It is translated as CASSLGTGLNYYEQYF.

The chain is built from TRBV27 and TRBJ1-1; 7 bases fit TRBD1. V shed 5 bases, J shed 5 bases, and the junction held 11 bases outside the gene matches. CDR1 and CDR2 (germline): MNHEY, SMNVEV (reference sequence). The CDR3 consists of 15 residues. CDR3: CASSQRQGVDTEAFF. The CDR3 DNA sequence: TGTGCCAGCAGTCAACGACAGGGAGTGGATACTGAAGCTTTCTTT.

J is TRBJ2-6 and V is TRBV28; unclear D gene. The CDR3 length is 16 residues. The V and J ends lost 5 bases and 2 bases respectively, with 13 bases between them. Germline CDR1 MDHEN, CDR2 SYDVKM. The CDR3 reads CASSPPIRAGANVLTF. The CDR3 DNA sequence: TGTGCCAGCAGTCCCCCCATAAGGGCTGGGGCCAACGTCCTGACTTTC.

The chain employs TRBV7-9 and TRBJ2-2; 14 bases map to TRBD2. Losses at the gene ends were 8 bases for V and 4 bases for J; bases not matched to a gene: 9. The CDR3 consists of 17 residues. The germline gives CDR1 SEHNR, CDR2 FQNEAQ (reference sequence). DNA for the CDR3: TGTGCCAGCCTTGGGACTAGCGGGAGCATGGGCACCGGGGAGCTGTTTTTT. Protein sequence: CASLGTSGSMGTGELFF.

This clone was detected only a few times. The CDR3 DNA follows: TGTGCCAGCAGCGACTGGACTAGCGAATCAGATACGCAGTATTTT. Its translation: CASSDWTSESDTQYF. The V gene is TRBV11-2, the J gene TRBJ2-3; 9 bases align to TRBD2. The CDR3 has 15 amino acids. Per germline, CDR1 SGHAT and CDR2 FQNNGV. J gave up 4 bases and V 5 bases, and 7 bases lay outside the gene matches.

With regard to this clone: Other DNA sequences from this sample encode an identical CDR3 as well. The J gene is TRBJ1-4, the V gene TRBV9; TRBD1 matches at 9 bases. There are 15 residues in the CDR3. Germline V gives CDR1 SGDLS, CDR2 YYNGEE. V lost 0 bases to trimming and J lost 4 bases; unmatched junction nucleotides: 1. The CDR3 spells CASSVEGQGNEKLFF. Written as DNA, the CDR3 is TGTGCCAGCAGCGTAGAGGGACAGGGTAATGAAAAACTGTTTTTT.

The J gene is TRBJ2-3, the V gene TRBV11-2; TRBD2 is a possible D gene (5 bases). V lost 3 bases and J lost 4, with 14 bases in between. From germline, CDR1 is SGHAT and CDR2 FQNNGV. CDR3 length: 15 amino acids. The CDR3 reads CASSFAGRKADTQYF. DNA for the CDR3: TGTGCCAGCAGCTTCGCGGGCAGGAAAGCAGATACGCAGTATTTT.

The chain couples TRBV13 to TRBJ2-3; 8 bases are a match to TRBD2. With 5 bases clipped from V and 0 bases from J, the junction kept 10 bases outside the gene matches. Germline V gene lookup returns CDR1 PRHDT and CDR2 FYEKMQ (reference sequence). This CDR3 has 17 amino acids. The CDR3 region is CASSLAGGSPSTDTQYF. CDR3 DNA sequence: TGTGCCAGCAGCCTGGCGGGGGGCTCCCCTAGCACAGATACGCAGTATTTT.

The gene calls are TRBV27 and TRBJ2-7; TRBD1 agrees at 8 bases. The V and J ends lost 6 bases and 4 bases, in that order; junction bases with no gene match: 8. This CDR3 is built from 14 residues. Germline V gives CDR1 MNHEY, CDR2 SMNVEV (reference sequence). In DNA form, the CDR3 reads TGTGCCAGCAGGGCCGGGACAGGAGCTTACGAGCAGTACTTC. It is translated as CASRAGTGAYEQYF.

The chain employs TRBV13 and TRBJ1-2; D gene unclear. Trimming stripped 6 bases from V and 4 bases from J, with 21 bases between. CDR3 length equals 16 residues. CDR1 is PRHDT, CDR2 FYEKMQ, per germline (reference sequence). The CDR3: CASSHGPSTYPYGYTF. The CDR3, as DNA: TGTGCCAGCAGTCATGGACCCTCTACTTATCCCTATGGCTACACCTTC.

The rearrangement links TRBV14 to TRBJ2-1; unclear D gene. Germline V CDR1 and CDR2: SGHDN, FVKESK. Trimming pared 0 bases from V and 5 bases from J, leaving 17 bases between. The CDR3 totals 17 residues. The CDR3 spells CASSQEGPNGLNNEQFF. CDR3 sequence (DNA): TGTGCCAGCAGCCAAGAGGGCCCTAATGGGCTAAACAATGAGCAGTTCTTC.

The chain links TRBV19 to TRBJ2-1; no clear D gene. There are 13 residues in the CDR3. V lost 5 bases to trimming and J lost 8 bases, with 13 bases between them. CDR1 and CDR2 from the germline V gene are LNHDA and SQIVND (reference sequence). The CDR3 sequence is CASSWNHPHEQFF. The CDR3 nucleotides are TGTGCCAGTAGTTGGAACCACCCACATGAGCAGTTCTTC.

The genes are TRBV7-2 and TRBJ2-1; the match to TRBD2 covers 10 bases. Germline V CDR1 and CDR2: SGHTA, FQGNSA. Trimming at V came to 3 bases and at J to 8 bases, leaving 7 bases not matched to a gene. The CDR3 sequence is 15 residues long. The CDR3 coding sequence is TGTGCCAGCAGCTTGCTAGCGGGAGTAAACGATGAGCAGTTCTTC. Its protein product is CASSLLAGVNDEQFF.

This rearrangement joins TRBV7-6 to TRBJ2-5; TRBD2 agrees at 10 bases. The CDR3 is 15 residues long. Per germline, CDR1 SGHVS and CDR2 FNYEAQ. Germline trimming cut 5 bases from V and 1 base from J; bases unmatched to any gene: 4. CDR3 nucleotides: TGTGCCAGCAGCGATAGCGGGAGGTTCCAAGAGACCCAGTACTTC. Translating gives CASSDSGRFQETQYF.

V gene TRBV27 combines with J gene TRBJ2-1; D is undetermined. CDR1 MNHEY and CDR2 SMNVEV come from the germline V gene (reference sequence). This CDR3 has 13 amino acids. V was shortened by 0 bases and J by 4 bases, with 4 bases between the two germline ends. This chain's CDR3 is CASSLSKYNEQFF. CDR3 bases: TGTGCCAGCAGTTTATCGAAATACAATGAGCAGTTCTTC.

A word on this clone: Different DNA sequences within this sample yield the same CDR3. The J gene is TRBJ2-7, the V gene TRBV29-1; D is unresolved. The CDR3 spans 14 residues. Germline lookup yields CDR1 SQVTM and CDR2 ANQGSEA. V lost 4 bases, J lost 0 bases, and 13 bases lay in between. The CDR3 spells CSVGGGRSSYEQYF. CDR3 coding DNA: TGCAGCGTTGGTGGTGGAAGGAGCTCCTACGAGCAGTACTTC.

The V and J genes are TRBV13 and TRBJ1-3; possible D gene TRBD1, 6 bases. Looked up from germline, CDR1 is PRHDT and CDR2 is FYEKMQ (reference sequence). This CDR3 is built from 17 residues. With 5 bases removed from V and 7 bases from J, the gap between germline ends came to 24 bases. The CDR3: CASSPTPATGQANTIYF. In nucleotides, the CDR3 is TGTGCCAGCAGCCCTACGCCTGCGACAGGACAAGCCAACACCATATATTTT. Together with reference TRBV13 and TRBJ1-3, the CDR3 gives the full variable domain: AAGVIQSPRHLIKEKRETATLKCYPIPRHDTVYWYQQGPGQDPQFLISFYEKMQSDKGSIPDRFSAQQFSDYHSELNMSSLELGDSALYFCASSPTPATGQANTIYFGEGSWLTVV.

This rearrangement joins TRBV27 to TRBJ2-3, with D possibly TRBD2 on 5 matching bases. This CDR3 contains 14 residues. V was shortened by 7 bases and J by 2 bases, with 13 bases between the two germline ends. Germline V lookup: CDR1 MNHEY, CDR2 SMNVEV (reference sequence). In DNA, the CDR3 is TGTGCCAGCAACCTACTAGGACCCACAGATACGCAGTATTTT. It yields the protein CASNLLGPTDTQYF.

The chain links TRBV27 to TRBJ2-1; tentatively, D is TRBD2 (5 bases). The V and J ends lost 7 bases and 4 bases respectively, with 14 bases between them. The CDR3 extends over 14 amino acids. Germline-derived CDR1 and CDR2 are MNHEY and SMNVEV (reference sequence). The CDR3 spells CASILGRGYNEQFF. In nucleotides, the CDR3 is TGTGCCAGCATCCTAGGGCGAGGGTACAATGAGCAGTTCTTC.

This clone was observed a handful of times. V gene TRBV27 combines with J gene TRBJ1-2; D gene ambiguous. Trimming removed 5 bases from V and 3 bases from J, with 13 bases in between. In germline, CDR1 is MNHEY, CDR2 SMNVEV (reference sequence). The CDR3 spans 14 residues. The CDR3 coding sequence is TGTGCCAGCAGTATAGTGCCAAGGGACTATGGCTACACCTTC. It specifies CASSIVPRDYGYTF.

This chain links TRBV2 with TRBJ2-7; 7 bases fit TRBD1. Trimming at V came to 6 bases and at J to 2 bases, leaving 7 bases not matched to a gene. The CDR3 extends over 14 amino acids. Germline loops: CDR1 SNHLY, CDR2 FYNNEI. The CDR3 DNA sequence: TGTGCCAGCAGGGATGGGGACAGACCCTACGAGCAGTACTTC. Its translation: CASRDGDRPYEQYF.

This clone appeared a single time. The genes are TRBV27 and TRBJ1-1; TRBD1 matches 9 bases. Germline V CDR1 and CDR2: MNHEY, SMNVEV (reference sequence). The length of the CDR3 is 13 residues. V lost 5 bases to trimming and J lost 3 bases; unmatched junction nucleotides: 1. CDR3 sequence (DNA): TGTGCCAGCAGTGGGACAGGGTACACTGAAGCTTTCTTT. Encoded protein: CASSGTGYTEAFF.

This chain connects TRBV28 to TRBJ2-3; D could derive from TRBD1 or TRBD2 (5 bases each). Germline V gene lookup returns CDR1 MDHEN and CDR2 SYDVKM. Trimming removed 7 bases at V and 4 bases at J, with 21 bases between. This CDR3 region has 16 residues. CDR3 sequence: CASMQGEGMTPDTQYF. The CDR3 nucleotides read TGTGCCAGCATGCAGGGAGAGGGTATGACCCCAGATACGCAGTATTTT.

Note on this clone: This sample includes further DNA sequences coding for the same CDR3. The rearrangement uses TRBV5-1 and TRBJ2-6, with D uncertain. The CDR3 spans 15 residues. V lost 0 bases to trimming and J lost 0 bases, with 4 bases between them. Germline CDR1 and CDR2: SGHRS and YFSETQ. CDR3 loop: CASSLGGSGANVLTF. CDR3 DNA: TGCGCCAGCAGCTTGGGGGGCTCTGGGGCCAACGTCCTGACTTTC. The full variable domain, rest sourced from reference TRBV5-1 and TRBJ2-6, is KAGVTQTPRYLIKTRGQQVTLSCSPISGHRSVSWYQQTPGQGLQFLFEYFSETQRNKGNFPGRFSGRQFSNSRSEMNVSTLELGDSALYLCASSLGGSGANVLTFGAGSRLTVL.

This chain connects TRBV27 to TRBJ2-2; 11 bases match TRBD2. CDR3 size: 17 residues. Trimming at V came to 3 bases and at J to 3 bases, leaving 6 bases not matched to a gene. Germline CDR1 is MNHEY and CDR2 is SMNVEV (reference sequence). The DNA for the CDR3 is TGTGCCAGCAGTTTGCGTGGGACTAGCGGATACACCGGGGAGCTGTTTTTT. It yields the protein CASSLRGTSGYTGELFF.

As DNA, the CDR3 is TGTGCCAGCAGCCCAGGGGAAATTCTGGGTGGCTACACCTTC. This gives the protein CASSPGEILGGYTF. The V call is TRBV28, the J call TRBJ1-2; possibly TRBD1 for D (6 bases). Trimming stripped 6 bases from V and 7 bases from J, with 18 bases between. Per the germline V gene, CDR1 is MDHEN and CDR2 is SYDVKM. This CDR3 comprises 14 residues.

The chain has TRBV10-3 and TRBJ2-1; 11 bases line up with TRBD2. The CDR3 loop spans 17 amino acids. Germline values: CDR1 ENHRY, CDR2 SYGVKD. The V gene end was trimmed by 3 bases and the J gene end by 10 bases; junction bases not matched to a gene: 14. Written as DNA, the CDR3 is TGTGCCATCAGTGAAGGAGTGTCGAGACTAGCGGGGCGAGAGCAGTTCTTC. Residues: CAISEGVSRLAGREQFF.

The chain has TRBV27 and TRBJ2-7; TRBD1 agrees at 8 bases. The CDR3 is 13 residues long. CDR1 and CDR2 (germline): MNHEY, SMNVEV (reference sequence). Trimming at V came to 6 bases and at J to 0 bases, leaving 1 base not matched to a gene. This CDR3 is CASRDRASYEQYF. CDR3 coding DNA: TGTGCCAGCAGGGACAGGGCCTCCTACGAGCAGTACTTC.

The chain combines TRBV5-6 with TRBJ2-3; weak D call: TRBD2 (6 bases). The CDR3 extends over 13 amino acids. Germline values: CDR1 SGHDT, CDR2 YYEEEE. The germline V and J ends were trimmed by 0 bases and 5 bases, with 7 bases remaining between them. The CDR3 DNA reads as TGTGCCAGCAGCTTGGGGAGGGGAGATACGCAGTATTTT. Translated, it gives CASSLGRGDTQYF. The full variable domain, in which reference TRBV5-6 and TRBJ2-3 provide the parts outside the CDR3, is DAGVTQSPTHLIKTRGQQVTLRCSPKSGHDTVSWYQQALGQGPQFIFQYYEEEERQRGNFPDRFSGHQFPNYSSELNVNALLLGDSALYLCASSLGRGDTQYFGPGTRLTVL.